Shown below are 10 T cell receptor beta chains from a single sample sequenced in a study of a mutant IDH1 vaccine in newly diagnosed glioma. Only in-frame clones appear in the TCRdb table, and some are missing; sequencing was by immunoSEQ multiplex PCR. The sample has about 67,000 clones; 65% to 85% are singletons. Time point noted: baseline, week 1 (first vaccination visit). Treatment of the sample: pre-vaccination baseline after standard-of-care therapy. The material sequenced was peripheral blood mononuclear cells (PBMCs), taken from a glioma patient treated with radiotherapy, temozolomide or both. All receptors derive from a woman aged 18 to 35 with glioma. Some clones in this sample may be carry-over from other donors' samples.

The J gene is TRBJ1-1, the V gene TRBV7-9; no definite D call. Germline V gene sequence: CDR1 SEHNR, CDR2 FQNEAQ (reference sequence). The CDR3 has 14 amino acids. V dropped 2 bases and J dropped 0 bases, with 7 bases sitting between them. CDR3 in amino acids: CASSLYGVNTEAFF. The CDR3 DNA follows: TGTGCCAGCAGCTTATACGGAGTGAACACTGAAGCTTTCTTT.

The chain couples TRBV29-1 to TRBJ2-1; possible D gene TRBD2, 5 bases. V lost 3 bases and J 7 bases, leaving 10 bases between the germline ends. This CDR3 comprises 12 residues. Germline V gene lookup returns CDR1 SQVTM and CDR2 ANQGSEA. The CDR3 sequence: CSVDGSGNEQFF. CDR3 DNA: TGCAGCGTTGATGGGAGTGGGAATGAGCAGTTCTTC.

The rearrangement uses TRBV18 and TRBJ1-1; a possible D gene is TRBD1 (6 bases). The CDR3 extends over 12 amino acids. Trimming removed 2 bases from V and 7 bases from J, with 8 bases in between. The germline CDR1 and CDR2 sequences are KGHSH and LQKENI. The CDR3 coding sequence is TGTGCCAGCTCACCAGTGACAGGTGAAGCTTTCTTT. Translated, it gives CASSPVTGEAFF.

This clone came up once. CDR3 residues: CASSGGQGAIETFF. For the CDR3, the DNA is TGTGCCAGTAGTGGGGGGCAGGGGGCGATTGAGACTTTCTTT. This rearrangement joins TRBV19 to TRBJ1-1; TRBD1 matches 8 bases. The junction had 14 bases not matched to a gene; V was cut back by 5 bases and J by 12 bases. The CDR3 spans 14 residues. The germline V gene encodes CDR1 LNHDA and CDR2 SQIVND (reference sequence).

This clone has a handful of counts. This CDR3 reads CASSFGRQGDTEAFF. The CDR3 bases are TGTGCCAGCAGCTTCGGCCGACAGGGCGACACTGAAGCTTTCTTT. The gene calls are TRBV11-3 and TRBJ1-1; 7 bases map to TRBD1. The J segment lost 3 bases and the V segment lost 3 bases, leaving 7 bases of the junction unmatched. Per the germline V gene, CDR1 is SGHNT and CDR2 is YENEEA. CDR3 length equals 15 residues. Variable domain in full (rest from reference TRBV11-3 and TRBJ1-1): EAGVVQSPRYKIIEKKQPVAFWCNPISGHNTLYWYLQNLGQGPELLIRYENEEAVDDSQLPKDRFSAERLKGVDSTLKIQPAELGDSAVYLCASSFGRQGDTEAFFGQGTRLTVV.

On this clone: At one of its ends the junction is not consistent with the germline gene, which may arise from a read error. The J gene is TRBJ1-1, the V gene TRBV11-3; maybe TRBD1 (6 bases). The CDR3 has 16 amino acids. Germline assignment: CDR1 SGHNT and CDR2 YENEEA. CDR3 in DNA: TGTGCCAGTAGCTTAGGGGGTGGAGTGATGCACACTGAAGCTTTCTTT. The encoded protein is CASSLGGGVMHTEAFF.

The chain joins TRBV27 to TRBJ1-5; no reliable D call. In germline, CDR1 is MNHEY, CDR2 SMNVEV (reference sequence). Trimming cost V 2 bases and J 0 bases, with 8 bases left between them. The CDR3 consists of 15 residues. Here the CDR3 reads CASSLGVNSNQPQHF. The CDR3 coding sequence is TGTGCCAGCAGTTTAGGCGTGAATAGCAATCAGCCCCAGCATTTT.

CDR3 in DNA: TGTGCCAGCAAAAGGTTCGCGAACACCGGGGAGCTGTTTTTT. Translated, it gives CASKRFANTGELFF. V gene TRBV6-5 combines with J gene TRBJ2-2, with D unclear. This CDR3 is built from 14 residues. V was cut by 7 bases and J by 0 bases, with 9 bases left in between. Germline V gives CDR1 MNHEY, CDR2 SVGAGI.

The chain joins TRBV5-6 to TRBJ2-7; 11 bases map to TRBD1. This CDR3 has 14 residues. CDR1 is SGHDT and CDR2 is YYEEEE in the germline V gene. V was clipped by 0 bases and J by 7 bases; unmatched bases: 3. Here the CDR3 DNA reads TGTGCCAGCAGCTTGGGAGGGACAGGGGGTGAGCAGTACTTC. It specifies CASSLGGTGGEQYF.

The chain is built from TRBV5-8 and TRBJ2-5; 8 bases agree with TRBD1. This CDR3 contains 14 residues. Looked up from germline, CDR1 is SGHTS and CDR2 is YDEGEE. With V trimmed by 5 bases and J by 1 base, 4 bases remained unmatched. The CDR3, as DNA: TGTGCCAGCAGTCGCGGGACAGGCCAAGAGACCCAGTACTTC. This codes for CASSRGTGQETQYF.